This T cell receptor beta chain appears in the sequencing data of a study of T cell changes during pregnancy in multiple sclerosis. With 1 base removed from V and 10 bases from J, the gap between germline ends came to 11 bases. The CDR3 length is 14 residues. Germline CDR1 is SNHLY and CDR2 is FYNNEI. This clone has only one observation. The table came from immunoSEQ multiplex PCR; TCRdb's copy has only in-frame clones and leaves some out. Here the sample spans about 39,000 clones, 75% to 95% being singletons. V gene TRBV2 combines with J gene TRBJ1-6; possibly TRBD1 for D (6 bases). The sample in question was CD4+ T cells from peripheral blood mononuclear cells, obtained after pregnancy. The receptor's source is a female donor in good health, enrolled as a control in a pregnancy study. CDR3 in DNA: TGTGCCAGCAGTGAAGGCAGGGGAGGGTCACCCCTCCACTTT. This sequence encodes CASSEGRGGSPLHF.